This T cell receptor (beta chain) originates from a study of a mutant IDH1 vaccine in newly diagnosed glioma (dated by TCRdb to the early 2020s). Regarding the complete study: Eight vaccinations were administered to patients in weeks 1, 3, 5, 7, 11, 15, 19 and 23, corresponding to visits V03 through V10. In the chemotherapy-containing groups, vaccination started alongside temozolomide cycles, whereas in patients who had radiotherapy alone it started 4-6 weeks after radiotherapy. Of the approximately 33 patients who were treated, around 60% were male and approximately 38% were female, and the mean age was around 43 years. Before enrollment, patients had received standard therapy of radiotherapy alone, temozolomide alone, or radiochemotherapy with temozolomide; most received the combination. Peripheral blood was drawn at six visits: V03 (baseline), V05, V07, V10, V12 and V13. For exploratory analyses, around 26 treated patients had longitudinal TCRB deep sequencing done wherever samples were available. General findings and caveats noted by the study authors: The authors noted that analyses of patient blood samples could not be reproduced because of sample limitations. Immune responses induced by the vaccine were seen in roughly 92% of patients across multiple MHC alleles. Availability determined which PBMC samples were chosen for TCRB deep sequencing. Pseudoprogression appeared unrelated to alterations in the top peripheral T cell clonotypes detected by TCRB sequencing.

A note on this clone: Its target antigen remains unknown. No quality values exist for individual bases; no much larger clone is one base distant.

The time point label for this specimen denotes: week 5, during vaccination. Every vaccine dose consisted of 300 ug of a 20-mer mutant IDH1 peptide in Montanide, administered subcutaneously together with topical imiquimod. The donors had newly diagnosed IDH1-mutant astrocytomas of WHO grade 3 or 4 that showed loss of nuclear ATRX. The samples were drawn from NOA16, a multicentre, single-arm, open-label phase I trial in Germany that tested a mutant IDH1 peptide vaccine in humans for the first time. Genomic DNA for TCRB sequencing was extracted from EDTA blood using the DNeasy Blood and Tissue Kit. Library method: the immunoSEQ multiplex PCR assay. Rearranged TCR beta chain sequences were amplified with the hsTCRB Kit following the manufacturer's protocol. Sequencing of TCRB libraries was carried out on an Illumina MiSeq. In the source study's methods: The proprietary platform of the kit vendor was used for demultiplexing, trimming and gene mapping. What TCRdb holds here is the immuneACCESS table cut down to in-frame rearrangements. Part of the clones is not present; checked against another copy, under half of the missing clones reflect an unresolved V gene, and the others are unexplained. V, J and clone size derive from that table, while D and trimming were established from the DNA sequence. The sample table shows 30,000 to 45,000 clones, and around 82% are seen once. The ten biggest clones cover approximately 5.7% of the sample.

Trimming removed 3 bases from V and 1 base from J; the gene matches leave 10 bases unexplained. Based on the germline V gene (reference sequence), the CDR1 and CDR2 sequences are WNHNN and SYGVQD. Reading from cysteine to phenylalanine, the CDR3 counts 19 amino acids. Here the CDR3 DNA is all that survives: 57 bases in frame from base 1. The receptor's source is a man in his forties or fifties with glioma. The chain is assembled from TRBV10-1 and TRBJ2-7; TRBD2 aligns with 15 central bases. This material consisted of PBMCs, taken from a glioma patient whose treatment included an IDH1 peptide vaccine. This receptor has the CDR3 CASSEGLAGGPITSYEQYF. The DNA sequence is TGCGCCAGCAGTGAAGGACTAGCGGGGGGGCCTATTACATCCTACGAGCAGTACTTC.